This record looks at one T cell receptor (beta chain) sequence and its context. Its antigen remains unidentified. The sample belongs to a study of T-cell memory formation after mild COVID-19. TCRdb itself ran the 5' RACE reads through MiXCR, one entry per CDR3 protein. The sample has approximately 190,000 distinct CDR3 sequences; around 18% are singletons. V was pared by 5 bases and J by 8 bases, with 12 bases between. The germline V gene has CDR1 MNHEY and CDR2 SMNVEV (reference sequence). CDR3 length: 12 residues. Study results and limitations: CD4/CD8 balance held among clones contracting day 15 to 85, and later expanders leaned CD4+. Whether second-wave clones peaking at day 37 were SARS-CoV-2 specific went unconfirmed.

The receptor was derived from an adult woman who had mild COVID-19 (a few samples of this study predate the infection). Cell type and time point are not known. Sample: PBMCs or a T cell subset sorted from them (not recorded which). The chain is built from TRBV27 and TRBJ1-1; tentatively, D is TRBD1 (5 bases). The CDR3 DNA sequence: TGTGCCAGCAGTAGGGAAGCAGGGGAAGCTTTCTTT. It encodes CASSREAGEAFF.